Listed here are 21 T cell receptor beta chains from one sample, sequenced in a study of patients and donors after allogeneic stem cell transplantation (dated by TCRdb to about 2020). The protocol used for the library was RT-PCR. TCRdb records NextSeq 550 as the sequencer. Clones were called with MiXCR by TCRdb after fastp trimmed the public reads at Q25, and only in-frame beta chains were retained. Rows with a matching CDR3 protein are joined into one entry that keeps the most common DNA and genes. The sample data list about 160,000 distinct CDR3 sequences, and over 25% of these were observed just once. In total, the top ten clones hold 3.2% of the sample. Sequenced sample: blood, either unsorted or a sorted T cell fraction (not recorded which). The receptors here all came from a human donor who was either an allogeneic HSCT recipient or a stem cell or donor lymphocyte infusion donor (not recorded which). It is not recorded whose cells these are; they may come from a transplant donor.

This clonotype was recorded a few times. V usage is TRBV5-5 and J usage is TRBJ2-1, with D unresolved. The CDR3 is 10 amino acids. Germline V gene data show CDR1 as SGHKS and CDR2 as YYEKEE (reference sequence). Trimming took off 7 bases at V and 7 bases at J, with 6 bases between the two ends. The CDR3 DNA sequence: TGTGCCAGCGCGTTAAATGAGCAGTTCTTC. It yields the protein CASALNEQFF. Filled out from reference TRBV5-5 and TRBJ2-1, the complete variable domain reads DAGVTQSPTHLIKTRGQQVTLRCSPISGHKSVSWYQQVLGQGPQFIFQYYEKEERGRGNFPDRFSARQFPNYSSELNVNALLLGDSALYLCASALNEQFFGPGTRLTVL.

Many counts were recorded for this clonotype. J is TRBJ1-5 and V is TRBV12-3 or TRBV12-4; D not certain. This CDR3 is built from 11 residues. The V end lost 2 bases, the J end lost 11 bases, and 7 bases lay between the germline ends. Here the CDR3 reads CASSLKYTQHF. CDR3 DNA sequence: TGTGCCAGCAGTTTAAAATACACCCAGCATTTT.

A few counts support this clonotype. The genes are TRBV30 and TRBJ1-4, with D perhaps matching TRBD1 (5 bases). The CDR3 covers 13 residues. Germline V lookup: CDR1 GTSNPN, CDR2 SVGIG (reference sequence). With 4 bases removed from V and 4 bases from J, the gap between germline ends came to 10 bases. For the CDR3, the DNA is TGTGCCTGGACCCGACAGCGTAATGAAAAACTGTTTTTT. It yields the protein CAWTRQRNEKLFF.

V gene TRBV24-1 combines with J gene TRBJ2-1; D ambiguous. V lost 4 bases to trimming and J lost 4 bases, with 13 bases between them. CDR3 length equals 15 residues. In germline, CDR1 is KGHDR, CDR2 SFDVKD. The chain's CDR3 is CATSDRRGSYNEQFF. The CDR3 bases are TGTGCCACCAGTGACCGTAGAGGCTCGTACAATGAGCAGTTCTTC.

J is TRBJ1-2 and V is TRBV3-1; D unclear. Trimming cost V 0 bases and J 0 bases, with 14 bases left between them. The CDR3 loop spans 17 amino acids. Germline V gene lookup returns CDR1 LGHDT and CDR2 YNNKEL (reference sequence). The CDR3 sequence is CASSQDSPYRSNYGYTF. CDR3 in DNA: TGTGCCAGCAGCCAAGATAGTCCCTACAGATCTAACTATGGCTACACCTTC.

The chain joins TRBV20-1 to TRBJ1-2; no firm D call. Germline V gives CDR1 DFQATT, CDR2 SNEGSKA (reference sequence). CDR3 length: 13 amino acids. V was pared by 6 bases and J by 5 bases, with 16 bases between. CDR3 amino acids: CSAPPGYYYGYTF. The CDR3 DNA reads TGCAGTGCCCCGCCCGGGTACTATTATGGCTACACCTTC.

The chain carries TRBV10-3 and TRBJ2-1, with D perhaps matching TRBD1 (6 bases). The germline V gene has CDR1 ENHRY and CDR2 SYGVKD. V shed 7 bases and J shed 8 bases, with 12 bases lying between them. The CDR3 covers 12 residues. The CDR3 region is CAINQGWDEQFF. DNA of the CDR3: TGTGCCATCAACCAGGGGTGGGATGAGCAGTTCTTC.

The genes are TRBV4-3 and TRBJ2-5, with D uncertain. V lost 0 bases, J lost 5 bases, and 10 bases lay in between. Germline CDR1 LGHNA, CDR2 YSLEER. This CDR3 region has 14 residues. The CDR3 protein is CASSQEWSVETQYF. The CDR3 region has the DNA TGCGCCAGCAGCCAAGAGTGGAGCGTTGAGACCCAGTACTTC.

This clonotype has more than one count but fewer than ten. V is TRBV28 and J is TRBJ2-7, with 7 positions matching TRBD2. Trimming took 1 base from V and 3 from J; bases not matched to a gene: 6. The length of the CDR3 is 15 residues. CDR1 and CDR2 (germline): MDHEN, SYDVKM. The CDR3 reads CASSLSPGGLYEQYF. CDR3 nucleotide sequence: TGTGCCAGCAGTTTATCTCCGGGAGGCCTCTACGAGCAGTACTTC.

This clonotype was recorded many times. The rearrangement joins TRBV2 to TRBJ1-6, with TRBD1 as a possible D gene (6 bases). This CDR3 region has 13 residues. V lost 6 bases to trimming and J lost 9 bases, with 12 bases between them. Germline CDR1 reads SNHLY; CDR2 reads FYNNEI. CDR3 sequence: CASSSQGSSPLHF. The CDR3 nucleotides are TGTGCCAGCAGCAGTCAGGGGTCTTCACCCCTCCACTTT. Full variable domain (outside the CDR3, taken from reference TRBV2 and TRBJ1-6): EPEVTQTPSHQVTQMGQEVILRCVPISNHLYFYWYRQILGQKVEFLVSFYNNEISEKSEIFDDQFSVERPDGSNFTLKIRSTKLEDSAMYFCASSSQGSSPLHFGNGTRLTVT.

The sample holds one count of this clonotype. The rearrangement joins TRBV4-2 to TRBJ2-2; a weak D match, TRBD2 (6 bases). This CDR3 is built from 19 residues. In germline, CDR1 is LGHNA, CDR2 YNFKEQ. Between the trimmed V and J ends, which lost 3 bases and 3 bases, there was a span of 23 bases. Written as DNA, the CDR3 is TGTGCCAGCAGCCAGTGGGGGGACGGCCCCTACACTTACACCGGGGAGCTGTTTTTT. Encoded protein: CASSQWGDGPYTYTGELFF.

This clonotype was detected only a few times. The chain employs TRBV7-2 and TRBJ1-4; a weak D match, TRBD1 (5 bases). This CDR3 region has 14 residues. Germline CDR1 reads SGHTA; CDR2 reads FQGNSA. Trimming pared 6 bases from V and 5 bases from J, leaving 13 bases between. The CDR3 loop is CASSSGGKNEKLFF. The CDR3 DNA sequence: TGTGCCAGCAGTTCCGGGGGTAAAAATGAAAAACTGTTTTTT. The whole variable domain, remainder taken from reference TRBV7-2 and TRBJ1-4, is GAGVSQSPSNKVTEKGKDVELRCDPISGHTALYWYRQSLGQGLEFLIYFQGNSAPDKSGLPSDRFSAERTGGSVSTLTIQRTQQEDSAVYLCASSSGGKNEKLFFGSGTQLSVL.

The chain uses TRBV4-3 and TRBJ2-7; the D is unclear. The CDR3 is 15 amino acids. Trimming took 0 bases from V and 3 from J, leaving 12 bases between them. CDR1 and CDR2 (germline): LGHNA, YSLEER. In DNA, the CDR3 is TGCGCCAGCAGCCAAGAAGGAAGTCCCTACTACGAGCAGTACTTC. Translated: CASSQEGSPYYEQYF.

The chain is built from TRBV4-2 and TRBJ1-3, with TRBD1 as a possible D gene (6 bases). The CDR3 runs 16 residues. V lost 4 bases, J lost 4 bases, and 17 bases lay in between. Germline V gene data show CDR1 as LGHNA and CDR2 as YNFKEQ. The CDR3 region has the DNA TGTGCCAGCAGCCCCCGAACGGGGGCAGCAGGAAACACCATATATTTT. Protein product: CASSPRTGAAGNTIYF.

This clonotype was seen at least ten times. Germline is not matched at one junction end, which may reflect a read error. The genes are TRBV12-3 or TRBV12-4 and TRBJ1-1; D is uncertain. The CDR3 runs 11 residues. The CDR3 reads CASCLGTEAFF. In DNA, the CDR3 is TGTGCCAGCTGTTTGGGTACTGAAGCTTTCTTT.

This clonotype was counted only a few times. This rearrangement joins TRBV6-5 to TRBJ2-3; possibly TRBD2 for D (5 bases). The V gene's germline CDR1 is MNHEY and CDR2 SVGAGI. The CDR3 sequence is 16 residues long. V was pared by 0 bases and J by 0 bases, with 10 bases between. As DNA, the CDR3 is TGTGCCAGCAGTTACTCGCCAACTAGGAGCACAGATACGCAGTATTTT. Amino acids: CASSYSPTRSTDTQYF.

This clonotype occurred many times. CDR3 DNA: TGCGCCAGCAGCCCCGGACACCGGGACTATGGCTACACCTTC. Amino acid sequence: CASSPGHRDYGYTF. This chain joins TRBV4-1 and TRBJ1-2; tentatively, D is TRBD1 (5 bases). Germline V gene data show CDR1 as MGHRA and CDR2 as YSYEKL. Trimming stripped 4 bases from V and 3 bases from J, with 12 bases between. The CDR3 consists of 14 residues.

This clonotype was picked up a small number of times. V and J are TRBV24-1 and TRBJ2-1, with 10 bases aligning to TRBD2. Germline trimming cut 9 bases from V and 3 bases from J; bases unmatched to any gene: 4. CDR3 size: 14 residues. Germline assignment: CDR1 KGHDR and CDR2 SFDVKD. Written as DNA, the CDR3 is TGTGCCACCGCTTCTAGCGGGAGCTACAATGAGCAGTTCTTC. It yields the protein CATASSGSYNEQFF.

This clonotype has only a few counts. The genes are TRBV7-6 and TRBJ2-1; D gene uncertain. The CDR3 covers 12 residues. Trimming cost V 5 bases and J 13 bases, with 15 bases left between them. The germline V gene has CDR1 SGHVS and CDR2 FNYEAQ. The CDR3, as DNA: TGTGCCAGCAGCCCCTCGAGACTGGAACAGTTCTTC. It specifies CASSPSRLEQFF.

The rearrangement uses TRBV5-1 and TRBJ1-6; the match to TRBD1 covers 8 bases. Germline lookup yields CDR1 SGHRS and CDR2 YFSETQ. The CDR3 has 14 amino acids. Trimming cost V 2 bases and J 8 bases; bases outside gene matches: 3. The CDR3 here is CASSFQGAYSPLHF. The CDR3, as DNA: TGCGCCAGCAGCTTCCAGGGGGCGTATTCACCCCTCCACTTT.

This sequence joins TRBV28 and TRBJ2-1, with a possible D match to TRBD2 (5 bases). The CDR3 sequence is 18 residues long. V dropped 2 bases and J dropped 8 bases, with 25 bases sitting between them. In germline, CDR1 is MDHEN, CDR2 SYDVKM. CDR3 DNA sequence: TGTGCCAGCAGTTTACAGTTAAGAGGGAACCCCATCCGGGATGAGCAGTTCTTC. Amino acid sequence: CASSLQLRGNPIRDEQFF.